This T cell receptor (beta chain) derives from a study of Ad26.COV2.S vaccination and SARS-CoV-2 variants. Across the whole study: Ad26.COV2.S was injected intramuscularly once or twice, 56 days apart. Study-wide results and limits: Assessments of TCR breadth and depth may have underestimated the total T cell responses.

TCRdb's table, derived via immunoSEQ multiplex PCR, lists solely in-frame clones and lacks some. Of more than 350,000 clones listed, around 90% are singletons. In regard to this clone: Its antigen is unidentified.

Treatment denoted: around 19 received Ad26.COV2.S at low or high dose, single or two shots; 5 received placebo; per-sample allocation not given. Sampling occurred on day 63 after the first vaccine or placebo injection. This TCR derives from a person aged 18-65 years who received the Ad26.COV2.S COVID-19 vaccine or a placebo. This specimen consisted of peripheral blood, obtained in a trial of Ad26.COV2.S vaccine versus placebo.

Written as DNA, the CDR3 is TGTGCCAGCACCCCCGCTATGGTAGGTTACGATGAGCAGTTCTTC. Amino acid sequence: CASTPAMVGYDEQFF. The chain has TRBV3-1 (or the pseudogene TRBV3-2) and TRBJ2-1; D not resolved. V lost 7 bases and J 8 bases, leaving 21 bases between the germline ends. The CDR3 runs to 15 residues. Germline-derived CDR1 and CDR2 are LGHDT and YNNKEL (reference sequence).